The clone carrying this T cell receptor (beta chain) has a handful of counts. Its target is not known. Constant-region reverse primers amplified full-length variable regions, followed by semi-nested Nested Universal Primer A PCR. TCRdb independently ran MiXCR on the 5' RACE reads; one entry per CDR3 protein. This sample has about 53,000 distinct CDR3 sequences, with around 24% found just once. The CDR3 has 15 residues. Trimming removed 7 bases from V and 1 base from J, with 16 bases in between. General study findings and limits: In terms of TCR gene usage, tumor memory CD4+ T cells clustered together with blood and lymph node memory CD4+ cells, as well as with lymph node naive CD4+ cells.

The V call is TRBV12-3 or TRBV12-4, the J call TRBJ1-2, with D perhaps TRBD1 (6 bases). The source is a female donor with breast cancer. The sample was tumor-infiltrating naive CD4+ T cells sorted from the breast tumor. Specified subset: naive CD4+ T cells, CD4+CD45RA+CD25-. The CDR3 DNA reads as TGTGCCAGCACCATGACAGGAGGGTTTAACTATGGCTACACCTTC. Translated, it gives CASTMTGGFNYGYTF.